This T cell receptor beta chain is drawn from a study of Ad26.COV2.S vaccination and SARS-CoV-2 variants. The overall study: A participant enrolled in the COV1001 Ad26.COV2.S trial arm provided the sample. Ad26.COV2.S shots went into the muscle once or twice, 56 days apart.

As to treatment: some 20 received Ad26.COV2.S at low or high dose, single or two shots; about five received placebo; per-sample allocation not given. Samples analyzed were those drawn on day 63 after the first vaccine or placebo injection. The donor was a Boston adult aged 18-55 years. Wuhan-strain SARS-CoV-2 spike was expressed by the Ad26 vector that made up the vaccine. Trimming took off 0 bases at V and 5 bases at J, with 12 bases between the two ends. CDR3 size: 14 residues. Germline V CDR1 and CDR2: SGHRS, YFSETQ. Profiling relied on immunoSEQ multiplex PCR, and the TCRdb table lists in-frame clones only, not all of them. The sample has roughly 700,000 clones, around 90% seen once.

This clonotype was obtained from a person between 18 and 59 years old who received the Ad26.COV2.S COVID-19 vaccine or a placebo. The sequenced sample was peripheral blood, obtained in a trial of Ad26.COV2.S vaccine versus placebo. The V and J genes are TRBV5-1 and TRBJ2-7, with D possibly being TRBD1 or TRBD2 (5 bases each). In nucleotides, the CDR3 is TGCGCCAGCAGCTTGGGGCAGGGAGTAAACGAGCAGTACTTC. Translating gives CASSLGQGVNEQYF.